This T cell receptor beta chain is drawn from a study of tumor-infiltrating lymphocytes in primary liver carcinoma. Background on the study: Productive TCRbeta read counts per sample ran from roughly 3.5 to 7 million and were similar across tissue types.

A primer matching the constant region was used to make TCR beta cDNA from approximately 500 ng of total RNA. A slightly modified ARM-PCR protocol with three nested multiplex PCR rounds produced these TCR beta libraries. TRBV1-TRBV30 forward primers paired with a C-beta reverse primer were used in the first two PCR rounds, which ran 9 to 10 cycles each. TCRdb re-derived calls from the multiplex PCR reads in MiXCR, one entry per CDR3 protein. The sample yields roughly 330,000 distinct CDR3 sequences, about two thirds seen once. Details on this clonotype: This may stem from a read error, because a much larger clone lies one nucleotide away.

RNA was extracted from whole blood without cell sorting, alongside germline DNA. The CDR3 is 12 amino acids. CDR1 and CDR2 from the germline V gene are LGHNA and YNFKEQ. The rearrangement joins TRBV4-2 to TRBJ2-7; D is unresolved. This receptor was taken from a man in his forties with primary liver carcinoma and hepatitis B virus infection. Material: peripheral blood. CDR3 residues: CASSQESNEQHF. The CDR3 DNA is TGTGCCAGCAGCCAAGAAAGTAACGAGCAGCACTTC.